This T cell receptor (beta chain) was documented in a study of T-cell reconstitution after alpha-beta-depleted transplantation in children (dated by TCRdb to 2016 to 2018). Broadly, across the study: The study quantitatively tracked T-cell immune reconstitution after TCRalphabeta/CD19-depleted allogeneic hematopoietic cell transplantation in children using TCR repertoire profiling.

Per the publication, the treatment or condition label means: allogeneic hematopoietic cell transplantation with graft depleted of TCRalphabeta T cells and CD19 B cells. The children who served as transplant recipients had been given grafts of TCRalphabeta/CD19-depleted allogeneic hematopoietic cells. The library relied on PCR. Sequencer: Illumina HiSeq 2500. TCR library preparation used molecular barcoding, with unique molecular identifiers applied to normalize quantification of the TCRbeta repertoire. The public sequencing data were trimmed at Q25 with fastp and processed into clonotypes with MiXCR by TCRdb, which kept only in-frame beta chains. Rows with one shared CDR3 protein collapse into an entry with the most common genes and DNA. Counted in this sample were 530,000 or so distinct CDR3 sequences; approximately 30% of them appeared once. Of the sample, 30% to 40% falls within the top ten clones.

The V end loses 2 bases and the J end loses 4 bases, and a stretch of 19 bases separates them. Looking up the germline V gene (reference sequence) yields CDR1 SGHKS and CDR2 YYEKEE. The CDR3, cysteine through phenylalanine, is 16 amino acids long. The entry retains the CDR3 DNA only, 48 bases that are in frame from base 1. A word on this clonotype: Its antigen is currently not known. Nothing much larger sits one base from this clone, and base qualities are not available.

Overall study outcomes, separate from this receptor: Hyperexpanded clone frequencies declined over subsequent months; after one year, T-cell counts and TCRbeta diversity were mostly attributed to newly produced T cells. Apparently early alphabetaT-cell count recovery about two months after transplant reportedly relied on only several hundred rapidly expanded clones derived from non-depleted graft cells. In some patients, high TCRbeta diversity at day 60 was attributed to recipient T cells and intrathymic progenitors that had survived conditioning.

The chain is made from TRBV5-5 and TRBJ2-7, with TRBD1 tentatively as D gene (5 bases match). The clonotype comes from a boy in the first two years of life with Wiskott-Aldrich syndrome, due to receive a stem cell transplant. The material sequenced was PBMCs, taken before TCRalphabeta/CD19-depleted stem cell transplant. The CDR3 protein: CASSFREGQGRYEQYF. The DNA sequence is given as TGTGCCAGCAGCTTTAGGGAAGGTCAGGGAAGGTACGAGCAGTACTTC.